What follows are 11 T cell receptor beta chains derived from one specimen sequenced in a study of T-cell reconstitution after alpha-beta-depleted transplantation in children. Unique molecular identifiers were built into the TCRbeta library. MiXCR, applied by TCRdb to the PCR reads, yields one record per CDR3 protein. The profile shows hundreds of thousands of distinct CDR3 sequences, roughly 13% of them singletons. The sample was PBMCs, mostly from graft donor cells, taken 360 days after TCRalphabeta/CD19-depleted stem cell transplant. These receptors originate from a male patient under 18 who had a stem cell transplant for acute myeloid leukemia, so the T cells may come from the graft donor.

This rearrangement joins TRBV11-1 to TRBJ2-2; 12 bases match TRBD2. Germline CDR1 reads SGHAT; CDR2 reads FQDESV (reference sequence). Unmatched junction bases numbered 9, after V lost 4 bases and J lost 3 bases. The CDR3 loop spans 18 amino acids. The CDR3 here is CASSSPPGLAGYTGELFF. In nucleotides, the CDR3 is TGTGCCAGCAGCTCACCTCCCGGACTAGCGGGATACACCGGGGAGCTGTTTTTT.

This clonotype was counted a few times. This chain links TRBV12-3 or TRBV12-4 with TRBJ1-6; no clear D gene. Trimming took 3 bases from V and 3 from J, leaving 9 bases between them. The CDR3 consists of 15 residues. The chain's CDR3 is CASSFSSNYNSPLHF. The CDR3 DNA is TGTGCCAGCAGTTTCTCGTCTAACTATAATTCACCCCTCCACTTT.

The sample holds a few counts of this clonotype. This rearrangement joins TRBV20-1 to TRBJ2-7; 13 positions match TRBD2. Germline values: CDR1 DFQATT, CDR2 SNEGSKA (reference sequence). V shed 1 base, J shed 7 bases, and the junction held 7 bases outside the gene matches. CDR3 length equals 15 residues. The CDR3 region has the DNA TGCAGTGCTAGAGTACTAGCGGGAGGGCTCTGGGAGCAGTACTTC. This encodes CSARVLAGGLWEQYF.

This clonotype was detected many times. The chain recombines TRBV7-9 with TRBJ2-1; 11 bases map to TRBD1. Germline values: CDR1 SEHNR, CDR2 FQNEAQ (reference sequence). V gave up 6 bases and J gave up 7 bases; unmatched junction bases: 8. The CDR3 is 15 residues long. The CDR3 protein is CASRSRTGGTNEQFF. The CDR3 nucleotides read TGTGCCAGCAGATCTCGGACAGGGGGCACGAATGAGCAGTTCTTC.

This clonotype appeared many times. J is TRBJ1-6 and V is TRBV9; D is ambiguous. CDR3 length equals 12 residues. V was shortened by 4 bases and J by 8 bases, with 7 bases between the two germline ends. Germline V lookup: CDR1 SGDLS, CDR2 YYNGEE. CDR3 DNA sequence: TGTGCCAGCAGCTCGACATATTCACCCCTCCACTTT. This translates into CASSSTYSPLHF. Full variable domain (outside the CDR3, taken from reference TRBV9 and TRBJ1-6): DSGVTQTPKHLITATGQRVTLRCSPRSGDLSVYWYQQSLDQGLQFLIQYYNGEERAKGNILERFSAQQFPDLHSELNLSSLELGDSALYFCASSSTYSPLHFGNGTRLTVT.

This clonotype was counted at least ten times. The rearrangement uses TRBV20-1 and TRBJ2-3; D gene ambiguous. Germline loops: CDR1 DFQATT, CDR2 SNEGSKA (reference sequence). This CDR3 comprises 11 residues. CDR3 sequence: CRAEVGDTQYF. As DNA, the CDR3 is TGCAGGGCCGAAGTAGGCGATACGCAGTATTTT.

CDR3 DNA: TGCGCCAGCAGCTCTACCGGGACAGGGGCCCCCTTTGGAGAGCAGTACTTC. Translated, it gives CASSSTGTGAPFGEQYF. The V gene is TRBV5-1, the J gene TRBJ2-7; 10 bases match TRBD1. The junction had 16 bases not matched to a gene; V was cut back by 3 bases and J by 7 bases. This CDR3 is 17 amino acids long. Germline V lookup: CDR1 SGHRS, CDR2 YFSETQ. The variable domain in full, completed from reference TRBV5-1 and TRBJ2-7, reads KAGVTQTPRYLIKTRGQQVTLSCSPISGHRSVSWYQQTPGQGLQFLFEYFSETQRNKGNFPGRFSGRQFSNSRSEMNVSTLELGDSALYLCASSSTGTGAPFGEQYFGPGTRLTVT.

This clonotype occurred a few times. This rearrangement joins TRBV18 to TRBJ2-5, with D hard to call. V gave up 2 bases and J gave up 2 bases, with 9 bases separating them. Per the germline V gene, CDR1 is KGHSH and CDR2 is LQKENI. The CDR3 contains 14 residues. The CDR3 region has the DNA TGTGCCAGCTCACCATATCCCTATCAAGAGACCCAGTACTTC. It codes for CASSPYPYQETQYF.

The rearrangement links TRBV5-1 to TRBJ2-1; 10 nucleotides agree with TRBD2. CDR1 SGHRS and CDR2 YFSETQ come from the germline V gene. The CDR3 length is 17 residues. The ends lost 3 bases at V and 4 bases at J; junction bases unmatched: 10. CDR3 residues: CASSWVLSGGRYNEQFF. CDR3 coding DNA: TGCGCCAGCAGCTGGGTCCTTAGCGGGGGGAGATACAATGAGCAGTTCTTC.

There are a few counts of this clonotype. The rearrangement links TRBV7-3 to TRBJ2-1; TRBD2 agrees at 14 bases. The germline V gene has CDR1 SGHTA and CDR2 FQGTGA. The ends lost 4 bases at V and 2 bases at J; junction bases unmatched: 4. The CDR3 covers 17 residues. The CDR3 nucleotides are TGTGCCAGCAGCTCGGGACTAGCGGGAGCGGCCTACAATGAGCAGTTCTTC. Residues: CASSSGLAGAAYNEQFF.

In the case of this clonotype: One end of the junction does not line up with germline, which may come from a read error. The CDR3 region has the DNA TGCGCCAGCAGATTGGGATCACAGGGGTCGTCCGGGGAGCTGTTTTTT. It yields the protein CASRLGSQGSSGELFF. This chain connects TRBV5-1 to TRBJ2-2; 7 nucleotides align to TRBD1. This CDR3 has 16 residues. Germline values: CDR1 SGHRS, CDR2 YFSETQ.